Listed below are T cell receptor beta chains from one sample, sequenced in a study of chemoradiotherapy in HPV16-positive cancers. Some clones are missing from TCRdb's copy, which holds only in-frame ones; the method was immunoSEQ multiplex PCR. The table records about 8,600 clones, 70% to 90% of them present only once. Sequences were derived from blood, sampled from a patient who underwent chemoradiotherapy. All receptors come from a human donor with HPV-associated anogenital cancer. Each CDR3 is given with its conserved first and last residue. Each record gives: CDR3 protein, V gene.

CDR3aa: CASSGRGGFNTGELFF; v_gene: TRBV2
CDR3aa: CASSPGYNEQFF; v_gene: TRBV6-6
CDR3aa: CASSQSYLPRGAYEQYF; v_gene: TRBV7-2
CDR3aa: CASSIQGTQGDEQFF; v_gene: TRBV27
CDR3aa: CAGGAASGGYTF; v_gene: TRBV30
CDR3aa: CASSESDYGYTF; v_gene: TRBV18
CDR3aa: CASSSQGAVTEAFF; v_gene: TRBV2
CDR3aa: CASSPFLQGSDTEAFF; v_gene: TRBV18
CDR3aa: CASSWTVGGAFF; v_gene: TRBV7-8
CDR3aa: CATSRDHEGPGELFF; v_gene: TRBV15
CDR3aa: CSAIKRDEQYF; v_gene: TRBV20-1
CDR3aa: CASSVVGSYEQYF; v_gene: TRBV2
CDR3aa: CASSFESGRQETQYF; v_gene: TRBV11-2
CDR3aa: CASGLGAQGGNEQFF; v_gene: TRBV12-5
CDR3aa: CASSQTDTQYF; v_gene: TRBV18
CDR3aa: CASRPTGNTEAFF; v_gene: TRBV6-6
CDR3aa: CSVVPATEAFF; v_gene: TRBV29-1
CDR3aa: CASRIPGPTNEQFF; v_gene: TRBV28
CDR3aa: CASSPRQGAGGYTF; v_gene: TRBV6-5
CDR3aa: CASSLDSSGAGELFF; v_gene: TRBV5-1
CDR3aa: CASSLSKGFWSYNSPLHF; v_gene: TRBV27
CDR3aa: CASSPTSVYNEQFF; v_gene: TRBV10-1
CDR3aa: CASSIAQSQETQYF; v_gene: TRBV19
CDR3aa: CASSERRGSTNYGYTF; v_gene: TRBV2
CDR3aa: CASASGGYGTEAFF; v_gene: TRBV10-2
CDR3aa: CASSLDPWTSGSRGQYF; v_gene: TRBV5-5
CDR3aa: CATSRAYLATNEKLFF; v_gene: TRBV15
CDR3aa: CASSSDGLAEINEQFF; v_gene: TRBV7-2
CDR3aa: CASISRVGNTEAFF; v_gene: TRBV6-5
CDR3aa: CSVGRGQGRGDGYTF; v_gene: TRBV29-1
CDR3aa: CAWSVQGYGYTF; v_gene: TRBV30
CDR3aa: CASSGDNQPQHF; v_gene: TRBV2
CDR3aa: CASSVGGGGAEAFF; v_gene: TRBV9
CDR3aa: CSVTYSYEQYF; v_gene: TRBV29-1
CDR3aa: CASSADGGMAQHF; v_gene: TRBV7-2
CDR3aa: CASSSQDNSPLHF; v_gene: TRBV5-6
CDR3aa: CASSLSMGRTAQETQYF; v_gene: TRBV11-2
CDR3aa: CASSRRINQPQHF; v_gene: TRBV27
CDR3aa: CASSLRQNYGYTF; v_gene: TRBV27
CDR3aa: CASSLAGSEAFF; v_gene: TRBV5-4
CDR3aa: CASTPQGAFMDTEAFF; v_gene: TRBV2
CDR3aa: CASSMVVTTEAFF; v_gene: TRBV19
CDR3aa: CASSFSPNTEAFF; v_gene: TRBV11-1
CDR3aa: CASSYPGAATQYF; v_gene: TRBV6-5
CDR3aa: CASSSPDRGLYNSPLHF; v_gene: TRBV19
CDR3aa: CASSQPTGGFGYTF; v_gene: TRBV4-1
CDR3aa: CASSAAGGWNEQFF; v_gene: TRBV2
CDR3aa: CAWSRGTGTNEKLFF; v_gene: TRBV30
CDR3aa: CASSQGRETQYF; v_gene: TRBV11-2
CDR3aa: CASSLWVLAGGPGEQYF; v_gene: TRBV28
CDR3aa: CASSLSQGNTEAFF; v_gene: TRBV5-5
CDR3aa: CASSLGPIPNTEAFF; v_gene: TRBV7-9